The source of this TCR beta chain is a study of blood T cell repertoires in COVID-19. The wider study: Sites in the United States, Italy and Spain provided acute and convalescent COVID-19 samples.

Authors' analysis steps: Amplified reference gene primers provided the basis for estimating nucleated cell counts. Produced via immunoSEQ multiplex PCR; TCRdb's table is partial and in-frame only. Clone size and V and J calls were adopted from that table, with D and trimming inferred from the DNA. The data show fewer than 40,000 clones, with about 88% seen just once and 25% to 35% held by the top ten. The germline V and J ends were trimmed by 3 bases and 0 bases, with 9 bases remaining between them. CDR1 LGHDT and CDR2 YNNKEL come from the germline V gene (reference sequence). The CDR3 sequence is 15 residues long.

This chain links TRBV3-1 (or the pseudogene TRBV3-2) with TRBJ2-1; the D gene is possibly TRBD2 (6 bases). The specimen was peripheral blood. The receptor was isolated from an older man with acute or convalescent COVID-19. CDR3 sequence (DNA): TGTGCCAGCAGCCATGCGGGGCGCTCCTACAATGAGCAGTTCTTC. Amino acid sequence: CASSHAGRSYNEQFF.